The rows below give T cell receptor beta chains drawn from one sample of a study of beta chain features in type 1 diabetes. Profiled with immunoSEQ multiplex PCR; TCRdb holds only in-frame clones, not every one. This table has some 150,000 clones, over 9.5% appearing once. Sequenced sample: naive CD4+ T cells from blood. These receptors came from a young man in good health. Each CDR3 is given with its conserved first and last residue. A D gene is named only where the DNA matches it firmly. Size values are once, few and many counts, or a class for expanded clones, and some rows have none.

j_call: TRBJ2-3
d_call: NA
clone_size: few
v_call: TRBV7-3
cdr3_aa: CASSKGGVRSADTQYF
cdr3_nt: TGTGCCAGCAGCAAAGGAGGGGTTCGAAGCGCAGATACGCAGTATTTT

j_call: TRBJ1-4
d_call: TRBD1
clone_size: NA
v_call: TRBV9
cdr3_aa: CASSPGSVQGASNEKLFF
cdr3_nt: TGTGCCAGCAGCCCCGGGAGCGTGCAGGGGGCGTCTAATGAAAAACTGTTTTTT

j_call: TRBJ1-2
d_call: NA
clone_size: NA
v_call: TRBV19
cdr3_aa: CASSLSTGFRYGYTF
cdr3_nt: TGTGCCAGTAGTCTAAGTACAGGGTTTCGGTATGGCTACACCTTC

j_call: TRBJ1-2
d_call: NA
clone_size: few
v_call: TRBV7-8
cdr3_aa: CASSMDSRHYYGYTF
cdr3_nt: TGTGCCAGCAGCATGGACAGTAGGCATTACTATGGCTACACCTTC

j_call: TRBJ2-3
d_call: TRBD1
clone_size: NA
v_call: TRBV9
cdr3_aa: CASSGGQGAGTDTQYF
cdr3_nt: TGTGCCAGCAGCGGGGGACAGGGGGCAGGGACAGATACGCAGTATTTT

j_call: TRBJ1-2
d_call: NA
clone_size: few
v_call: TRBV6-4
cdr3_aa: CASAGTMVNYGYTF
cdr3_nt: TGTGCCAGCGCCGGGACAATGGTTAACTATGGCTACACCTTC

j_call: TRBJ2-3
d_call: TRBD2
clone_size: NA
v_call: TRBV10-2
cdr3_aa: CASSRLAGGSDTQYF
cdr3_nt: TGCGCCAGCAGCCGACTAGCGGGGGGATCAGATACGCAGTATTTT

j_call: TRBJ2-2
d_call: NA
clone_size: NA
v_call: TRBV9
cdr3_aa: CASSAFLATNTGELFF
cdr3_nt: TGTGCCAGCAGCGCATTTCTAGCGACGAACACCGGGGAGCTGTTTTTT

j_call: TRBJ1-4
d_call: NA
clone_size: NA
v_call: TRBV5-4
cdr3_aa: CASSLSPNEKLFF
cdr3_nt: TGTGCCAGCAGCTTGTCCCCGAATGAAAAACTGTTTTTT

j_call: TRBJ1-3
d_call: NA
clone_size: few
v_call: TRBV2
cdr3_aa: CASSVGGGNTIYF
cdr3_nt: TGTGCCAGCAGTGTGGGGGGTGGAAACACCATATATTTT

j_call: TRBJ1-2
d_call: NA
clone_size: few
v_call: TRBV19
cdr3_aa: CATDTTGSPNYGYTF
cdr3_nt: TGTGCCACCGACACAACGGGGAGCCCTAACTATGGCTACACCTTC

j_call: TRBJ2-3
d_call: TRBD1
clone_size: NA
v_call: TRBV27
cdr3_aa: CASSSKSGTGVVTQYF
cdr3_nt: TGTGCCAGCAGTTCGAAATCCGGGACAGGGGTGGTTACGCAGTATTTT